These 29 T cell receptor beta chains originate from one sample sequenced in a study of shared T cell receptors in the human thymus. TCRdb's copy holds only in-frame clones and misses some; the assay was immunoSEQ multiplex PCR. The table has approximately 730,000 clones, 80% to 90% seen once; the top ten hold about 0.0098%. The sample was also linked to a second study, of human thymus T cells.

Material for sequencing was thymocytes. These receptor sequences come from a girl less than two years old with a congenital heart defect.

This chain uses TRBV4-1 with TRBJ2-5; 9 nucleotides align to TRBD2. With the DNA end fitting TRBJ2-7 better, the J assignment may be wrong. The CDR3 runs to 19 residues. Per the germline V gene, CDR1 is MGHRA and CDR2 is YSYEKL. The CDR3 bases are TGCGCCAGCAGCCACCTTGGGGCTAGCGGGGATACTAGCTCCTACGAGCAGTACTTC. It yields the protein CASSHLGASGDTSSYEQYF.

This clone was found a few times. The rearrangement links TRBV4-3 to TRBJ1-2; no definite D call. V was clipped by 1 base and J by 12 bases, with 24 bases between them. The CDR3 length is 16 residues. Per germline, CDR1 LGHNA and CDR2 YSLEER. Here the CDR3 reads CASSQARNSRKMNDTF. CDR3 coding DNA: TGCGCCAGCAGCCAAGCCCGGAACAGCCGGAAGATGAATGACACCTTC.

DNA for the CDR3: TGCGCCAGCAGTGAGTCGGGCGTCCTTCCTACGGAAGCTTTCTTT. Translation gives CASSESGVLPTEAFF. The chain couples TRBV10-2 to TRBJ1-1; D unclear. Germline V gene data show CDR1 as WSHSY and CDR2 as SAAADI. CDR3 size: 15 residues. V was cut by 0 bases and J by 8 bases, with 16 bases left in between.

The rearrangement links TRBV5-1 to TRBJ2-7; D may be TRBD1 (6 bases). V dropped 0 bases and J dropped 7 bases, with 14 bases sitting between them. The length of the CDR3 is 14 residues. The germline CDR1 and CDR2 sequences are SGHRS and YFSETQ. CDR3 sequence reads: CASSLERGQGEQYF. Here the CDR3 DNA reads TGCGCCAGCAGCTTGGAACGGGGACAAGGGGAGCAGTACTTC. The entire variable domain, with the rest obtained from reference TRBV5-1 and TRBJ2-7, is as follows: KAGVTQTPRYLIKTRGQQVTLSCSPISGHRSVSWYQQTPGQGLQFLFEYFSETQRNKGNFPGRFSGRQFSNSRSEMNVSTLELGDSALYLCASSLERGQGEQYFGPGTRLTVT.

The V gene is TRBV6-5, the J gene TRBJ2-3; D not resolved. CDR3 length equals 15 residues. Germline CDR1 and CDR2: MNHEY and SVGAGI. Between the trimmed V and J ends, which lost 1 base and 6 bases, there was a span of 14 bases. CDR3 sequence: CASSYFRVPGDTQYF. The CDR3 nucleotides read TGTGCCAGCAGTTACTTCCGGGTCCCCGGGGATACGCAGTATTTT.

This clone was picked up one time. CDR3 sequence (DNA): TGTGCCAGCAGTTCACCCCAGGGTACAGCGACTGAAGCTTTCTTT. It codes for CASSSPQGTATEAFF. The chain carries TRBV28 and TRBJ1-1; the D gene is possibly TRBD1 (5 bases). This CDR3 is built from 15 residues. The germline CDR1 and CDR2 sequences are MDHEN and SYDVKM. V shed 4 bases and J shed 5 bases, with 17 bases lying between them.

The chain combines TRBV6-1 with TRBJ2-7, with D perhaps TRBD1 (6 bases). The germline CDR1 and CDR2 sequences are MNHNS and SASEGT. The CDR3 extends over 13 amino acids. V lost 7 bases, J lost 2 bases, and 12 bases lay in between. Written as DNA, the CDR3 is TGTGCCAGCACCATACAGGGACCCTACGAGCAGTACTTC. Its protein product is CASTIQGPYEQYF.

V gene TRBV5-1 combines with J gene TRBJ1-4; 7 bases align to TRBD1. This CDR3 comprises 20 residues. V was clipped by 4 bases and J by 7 bases; unmatched bases: 25. Germline V gene sequence: CDR1 SGHRS, CDR2 YFSETQ. CDR3 DNA sequence: TGCGCCAGCAGCCCTGGAGGGGCGGTCCAGCGACAGGGTCTTGGTGAAAAACTGTTTTTT. Translating gives CASSPGGAVQRQGLGEKLFF. The full variable domain, in which reference TRBV5-1 and TRBJ1-4 provide the parts outside the CDR3, is KAGVTQTPRYLIKTRGQQVTLSCSPISGHRSVSWYQQTPGQGLQFLFEYFSETQRNKGNFPGRFSGRQFSNSRSEMNVSTLELGDSALYLCASSPGGAVQRQGLGEKLFFGSGTQLSVL.

This rearrangement joins TRBV13 to TRBJ2-3; TRBD2 agrees at 10 bases. V shed 8 bases and J 3 bases; nucleotides not matched to a gene: 11. Germline assignment: CDR1 PRHDT and CDR2 FYEKMQ (reference sequence). The CDR3 sequence is 16 residues long. CDR3: CASVMGLAYGTDTQYF. The CDR3 coding sequence is TGTGCCAGCGTAATGGGACTAGCGTATGGTACAGATACGCAGTATTTT.

This clone was observed a single time. V and J are TRBV11-2 and TRBJ2-7; 10 bases line up with TRBD1. Germline CDR1 is SGHAT and CDR2 is FQNNGV. The CDR3 loop spans 16 amino acids. The trim removed 5 bases at V and 6 bases at J, leaving 13 bases unmatched. CDR3 amino acids: CASSGRQGATFGEQYF. CDR3 DNA sequence: TGTGCCAGCAGCGGCCGACAGGGGGCCACCTTCGGCGAGCAGTACTTC.

V usage is TRBV18 and J usage is TRBJ2-7; D might be TRBD1 (5 bases). Germline V gives CDR1 KGHSH, CDR2 LQKENI. There are 13 residues in the CDR3. Trimming left V 3 bases short and J 2 bases short, with 8 bases between. The CDR3 coding sequence is TGTGCCAGCTCACCGGACACTGCCTACGAGCAGTACTTC. Translating it yields CASSPDTAYEQYF. Combining the CDR3 with reference TRBV18 and TRBJ2-7 gives the whole variable domain NAGVMQNPRHLVRRRGQEARLRCSPMKGHSHVYWYRQLPEEGLKFMVYLQKENIIDESGMPKERFSAEFPKEGPSILRIQQVVRGDSAAYFCASSPDTAYEQYFGPGTRLTVT.

The J gene is TRBJ1-1, the V gene TRBV6-6; D perhaps matches TRBD1 (6 bases). Germline CDR1 and CDR2: MNHNY and SVGAGI (reference sequence). CDR3 length: 15 residues. Trimming took off 4 bases at V and 0 bases at J, with 12 bases between the two ends. CDR3 sequence reads: CASSFPQGMNTEAFF. CDR3 nucleotides: TGTGCCAGCAGTTTCCCTCAGGGGATGAACACTGAAGCTTTCTTT.

The rearrangement joins TRBV5-6 to TRBJ1-5, with 8 bases aligning to TRBD1. V shed 4 bases and J 4 bases; nucleotides not matched to a gene: 7. Germline V lookup: CDR1 SGHDT, CDR2 YYEEEE. This CDR3 is built from 15 residues. CDR3 nucleotide sequence: TGTGCCAGCAGCATAGCCGGGACAGGAAATCAGCCCCAGCATTTT. It codes for CASSIAGTGNQPQHF.

The V call is TRBV7-2, the J call TRBJ2-7; 7 bases agree with TRBD1. Losses at the gene ends were 1 base for V and 2 bases for J; bases not matched to a gene: 2. The CDR3 is 14 amino acids. Germline V gene lookup returns CDR1 SGHTA and CDR2 FQGNSA. CDR3 loop: CASSLGTGAYEQYF. The CDR3 DNA reads as TGTGCCAGCAGCTTAGGGACAGGTGCCTACGAGCAGTACTTC.

Details on this clone: In the same sample, other DNA sequences code for this CDR3. The chain carries TRBV27 and TRBJ2-7; 11 bases are shared with TRBD1. After removal of 6 bases from V and 5 bases from J, the junction contained 6 bases not matched to a gene. Germline assignment: CDR1 MNHEY and CDR2 SMNVEV (reference sequence). The CDR3 loop spans 14 amino acids. The CDR3 reads CASSLRTGGDEQYF. The CDR3 nucleotides read TGTGCCAGCAGCTTAAGGACAGGGGGCGACGAGCAGTACTTC.

The V gene is TRBV12-2, the J gene TRBJ1-4; TRBD1 was called by the table and not checked on the DNA. TRBV12-2 is a recognized pseudogene. The CDR3 contains 17 residues. Written as DNA, the CDR3 is TGTGCAAGTCGCCCCCTAAAGTGGGGACAGCTTAATGAAAAACTGTTTTTT. It yields the protein CASRPLKWGQLNEKLFF.

This clone was seen a handful of times. This chain uses TRBV5-1 with TRBJ2-7; 8 positions agree with TRBD2. The ends lost 4 bases at V and 5 bases at J; junction bases unmatched: 5. The CDR3 consists of 13 residues. Germline V gene data show CDR1 as SGHRS and CDR2 as YFSETQ. The CDR3 here is CASSPGGNHEQYF. DNA of the CDR3: TGCGCCAGCAGCCCGGGGGGGAACCACGAGCAGTACTTC.

V and J are TRBV5-1 and TRBJ2-3; 11 bases line up with TRBD2. Germline V gives CDR1 SGHRS, CDR2 YFSETQ. The V segment lost 7 bases and the J segment 4 bases; nucleotides outside the gene matches: 8. This CDR3 is built from 15 residues. The chain's CDR3 is CASPKVAGGSDTQYF. DNA of the CDR3: TGCGCCAGCCCGAAGGTAGCGGGGGGGTCAGATACGCAGTATTTT.

This chain uses TRBV16 with TRBJ2-5; D call uncertain. Germline-derived CDR1 and CDR2 are KGHSY and FQNENV. This CDR3 has 18 residues. Trimming removed 8 bases at V and 3 bases at J, with 28 bases between. CDR3 coding DNA: TGTGCCAGCGCCTCCCCGGGTTCGGCGAATACATTGAAAGAGACCCAGTACTTC. Its protein is CASASPGSANTLKETQYF.

The chain combines TRBV27 with TRBJ1-6; 10 positions match TRBD1. J was trimmed by 1 base and V by 5 bases; bases with no gene match: 5. The length of the CDR3 is 17 residues. The germline CDR1 and CDR2 sequences are MNHEY and SMNVEV (reference sequence). The CDR3 DNA follows: TGTGCCAGCAGTACAAGACAGGGGGCTTCCTATAATTCACCCCTCCACTTT. This gives the protein CASSTRQGASYNSPLHF.

J is TRBJ1-2 and V is TRBV9; tentative D call: TRBD1 (6 bases). Trimming took 4 bases from V and 7 from J, leaving 20 bases between them. Germline assignment: CDR1 SGDLS and CDR2 YYNGEE. CDR3 length equals 15 residues. The CDR3 reads CASSNYAQGLGGYTF. The CDR3 region has the DNA TGTGCCAGCAGCAACTACGCACAGGGTCTAGGTGGCTACACCTTC.

The sample holds a few counts of this clone. The gene calls are TRBV2 and TRBJ1-6; D ambiguous. The germline gives CDR1 SNHLY, CDR2 FYNNEI. The CDR3 length is 13 residues. V shed 6 bases and J shed 4 bases, with 7 bases lying between them. CDR3 loop: CASSGPYNSPLHF. The DNA of the CDR3 is TGTGCCAGCAGCGGTCCGTATAATTCACCCCTCCACTTT.

This clone was detected a few times. The chain links TRBV29-1 to TRBJ2-7, with 10 nucleotides matching TRBD1. The V gene's germline CDR1 is SQVTM and CDR2 ANQGSEA. This CDR3 has 18 residues. V was pared by 1 base and J by 5 bases, with 17 bases of the junction left unmatched. CDR3 in amino acids: CSVEVISSTGQGTDEQYF. The CDR3 bases are TGCAGCGTTGAAGTTATTTCGTCGACGGGACAGGGGACTGACGAGCAGTACTTC.

The chain joins TRBV11-2 to TRBJ1-1; unclear D gene. The CDR3 is 13 residues long. V was trimmed by 5 bases and J by 7 bases, leaving 14 bases between them. Looked up from germline, CDR1 is SGHAT and CDR2 is FQNNGV. The DNA for the CDR3 is TGTGCCAGCAGCCAACCCGGGTCAAATGAAGCTTTCTTT. It is translated as CASSQPGSNEAFF.

The chain joins TRBV7-7 to TRBJ2-2, with D unresolved. CDR1 is SSHAT, CDR2 FNYEAQ, per germline (reference sequence). This CDR3 is 11 amino acids long. The ends were cut back, 4 bases at V and 8 bases at J, with 5 bases in the middle. The chain's CDR3 is CASSSQGELFF. The CDR3 DNA reads as TGTGCCAGCAGCTCACAGGGGGAGCTGTTTTTT. Full variable domain (rest looked up from reference TRBV7-7 and TRBJ2-2): GAGVSQSPRYKVTKRGQDVTLRCDPISSHATLYWYQQALGQGPEFLTYFNYEAQPDKSGLPSDRFSAERPEGSISTLTIQRTEQRDSAMYRCASSSQGELFFGEGSRLTVL.

This clone was seen more than once but under ten times. The chain joins TRBV6-6 to TRBJ1-1, with D perhaps matching TRBD1 (5 bases). Per the germline V gene, CDR1 is MNHNY and CDR2 is SVGAGI (reference sequence). This CDR3 comprises 14 residues. Trimming took off 8 bases at V and 3 bases at J, with 16 bases between the two ends. The CDR3 protein is CASEQKTVYTEAFF. The DNA of the CDR3 is TGTGCCAGCGAACAGAAGACAGTGTACACTGAAGCTTTCTTT.

The chain has TRBV4-1 and TRBJ2-1, with D unresolved. Germline loops: CDR1 MGHRA, CDR2 YSYEKL. Trimming cost V 0 bases and J 5 bases, with 8 bases left between them. This CDR3 is 14 amino acids long. The CDR3 sequence is CASSQESTDNEQFF. The CDR3 coding sequence is TGCGCCAGCAGCCAAGAAAGTACGGACAATGAGCAGTTCTTC.

The genes are TRBV6-1 and TRBJ2-1, with D possibly matching TRBD2 (5 bases). V was shortened by 7 bases and J by 0 bases, with 10 bases between the two germline ends. CDR3 length: 14 residues. The V gene's germline CDR1 is MNHNS and CDR2 SASEGT. CDR3 nucleotides: TGTGCCAGCACGAGGGCAAGCTCCTACAATGAGCAGTTCTTC. Encoded protein: CASTRASSYNEQFF.

This clone has just one count. The chain employs TRBV7-9 and TRBJ2-3; TRBD1 might be the D (5 bases). Germline CDR1 reads SEHNR; CDR2 reads FQNEAQ (reference sequence). The CDR3 covers 16 residues. The V end lost 2 bases, the J end lost 2 bases, and 14 bases lay between the germline ends. CDR3 sequence reads: CASSLFSQEYTDTQYF. CDR3 DNA: TGTGCCAGCAGCTTATTTTCACAGGAATACACAGATACGCAGTATTTT.